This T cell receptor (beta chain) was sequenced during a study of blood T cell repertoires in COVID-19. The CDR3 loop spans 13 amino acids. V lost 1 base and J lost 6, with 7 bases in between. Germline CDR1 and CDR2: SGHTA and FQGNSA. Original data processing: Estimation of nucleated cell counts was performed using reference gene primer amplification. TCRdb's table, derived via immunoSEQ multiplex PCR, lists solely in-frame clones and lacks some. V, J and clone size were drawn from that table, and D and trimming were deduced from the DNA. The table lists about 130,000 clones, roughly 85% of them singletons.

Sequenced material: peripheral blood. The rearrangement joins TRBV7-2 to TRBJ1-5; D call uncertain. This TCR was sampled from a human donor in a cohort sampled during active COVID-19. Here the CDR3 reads CASSLVPGQPQHF. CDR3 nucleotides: TGTGCCAGCAGCTTAGTTCCGGGTCAGCCCCAGCATTTT.